These 24 T cell receptor beta chains originate from one sample sequenced in a study of Graves' ophthalmopathy and Graves' hyperthyroidism. RNA transcripts yielded amplified TCR beta CDR3 regions. The workflow started with a first-round RT-PCR run with HTBI primers and then moved on to a second-round multiplex PCR. TCRdb re-called the multiplex PCR reads with MiXCR, one entry per CDR3 protein. The sample consists of approximately 460,000 distinct CDR3 sequences, roughly an eighth of them appearing once. Sequencing input: blood. The origin of the receptors is a woman aged 30 to 39 with Graves' ophthalmopathy.

In this sample, this clonotype turned up many times. The chain links TRBV9 to TRBJ2-5; D uncertain. The ends were cut back, 4 bases at V and 1 base at J, with 11 bases in the middle. Germline CDR1 SGDLS, CDR2 YYNGEE. The CDR3 length is 14 residues. The CDR3 protein is CASSPYGRQETQYF. The DNA for the CDR3 is TGTGCCAGCAGCCCCTACGGCCGCCAAGAGACCCAGTACTTC.

This clonotype came up a few times. The chain joins TRBV28 to TRBJ1-1, with TRBD1 identical over 9 bases. Germline CDR1 and CDR2: MDHEN and SYDVKM. The V gene end was trimmed by 8 bases and the J gene end by 0 bases; junction bases not matched to a gene: 7. The CDR3 has 15 residues. The CDR3 protein is CASHPGTGLNTEAFF. As DNA, the CDR3 is TGTGCCAGCCATCCGGGGACAGGGTTGAACACTGAAGCTTTCTTT.

This clonotype was detected ten times or more. The chain is built from TRBV19 and TRBJ1-1; maybe TRBD1 (6 bases). Germline CDR1 and CDR2: LNHDA and SQIVND (reference sequence). Trimming cost V 9 bases and J 0 bases, with 17 bases left between them. This CDR3 has 15 amino acids. CDR3 sequence reads: CASSPQGRMNTEAFF. Written as DNA, the CDR3 is TGTGCCAGCAGTCCTCAGGGGCGCATGAACACTGAAGCTTTCTTT.

There are many counts of this clonotype. The chain links TRBV6-1 to TRBJ2-7; 10 bases are a match to TRBD1. This CDR3 is built from 15 residues. Germline assignment: CDR1 MNHNS and CDR2 SASEGT. The V gene end was trimmed by 4 bases and the J gene end by 6 bases; junction bases not matched to a gene: 9. DNA for the CDR3: TGTGCCAGCAGTGCCCGGGACAGGGGATTGAGCGAGCAGTACTTC. Amino acid sequence: CASSARDRGLSEQYF.

This clonotype was seen many times. V is TRBV7-2 and J is TRBJ2-7, with 11 positions matching TRBD2. This CDR3 is 15 amino acids long. Germline CDR1 and CDR2: SGHTA and FQGNSA. V gave up 5 bases and J gave up 2 bases; unmatched junction bases: 5. The CDR3 nucleotides are TGTGCCAGCAGCGCCCGACTAGCGGGAACCTACGAGCAGTACTTC. This encodes CASSARLAGTYEQYF.

This clonotype has a count of ten or more. This chain uses TRBV2 with TRBJ2-7; D tentatively reads TRBD1 or TRBD2 (5 bases each). V was clipped by 1 base and J by 8 bases, with 9 bases between them. CDR1 is SNHLY and CDR2 is FYNNEI in the germline V gene. The CDR3 consists of 12 residues. CDR3 bases: TGTGCCAGCAGTGAAGGGGGGAGTAAGCAGTACTTC. Amino acid sequence: CASSEGGSKQYF.

In this sample, this clonotype turned up many times. The DNA of the CDR3 is TGTGCCAGCAGCTTAGGTAGGGGGCGAAGGAACACTGAAGCTTTCTTT. Encoded protein: CASSLGRGRRNTEAFF. The chain recombines TRBV11-3 with TRBJ1-1; TRBD1 aligns across 7 bases. Trimming cost V 1 base and J 1 base; bases outside gene matches: 6. The germline V gene encodes CDR1 SGHNT and CDR2 YENEEA. This CDR3 spans 16 amino acids.

The rearrangement links TRBV28 to TRBJ2-4; D is undetermined. The CDR3 extends over 13 amino acids. V lost 8 bases to trimming and J lost 1 base, with 9 bases between them. The germline gives CDR1 MDHEN, CDR2 SYDVKM. CDR3 in amino acids: CASYFRAKNIQYF. CDR3 in DNA: TGTGCCAGCTATTTCAGGGCCAAAAACATTCAGTACTTC.

This clonotype was picked up many times. V gene TRBV2 combines with J gene TRBJ1-5, with TRBD1 as a possible D gene (5 bases). V shed 4 bases and J shed 2 bases, with 12 bases lying between them. Germline loops: CDR1 SNHLY, CDR2 FYNNEI. The CDR3 extends over 15 amino acids. CDR3 bases: TGTGCCAGCAGTGGAGGAGGGACGCGCAATCAGCCCCAGCATTTT. This codes for CASSGGGTRNQPQHF.

This clonotype was recorded at least ten times. The rearrangement uses TRBV20-1 and TRBJ2-7; the D call may be TRBD1 or TRBD2 (6 bases each). The CDR3 loop spans 14 amino acids. V shed 5 bases and J shed 5 bases, with 19 bases lying between them. Germline CDR1 and CDR2: DFQATT and SNEGSKA (reference sequence). The DNA for the CDR3 is TGCAGTGCTCCCCGAGGGGGAGGTCGTCACGAGCAGTACTTC. This sequence encodes CSAPRGGGRHEQYF.

This clonotype was detected many times. The chain couples TRBV9 to TRBJ1-6; 7 nucleotides agree with TRBD1. This CDR3 contains 16 residues. Germline CDR1 reads SGDLS; CDR2 reads YYNGEE. With V trimmed by 2 bases and J by 3 bases, 5 bases remained unmatched. The CDR3 reads CASSVGGQFYNSPLHF. As DNA, the CDR3 is TGTGCCAGCAGCGTGGGGGGACAGTTCTATAATTCACCCCTCCACTTT.

V and J are TRBV28 and TRBJ1-3, with D tentatively TRBD1 (5 bases). Between the trimmed V and J ends, which lost 2 bases and 4 bases, there was a span of 9 bases. CDR1 is MDHEN, CDR2 SYDVKM, per germline. This CDR3 region has 14 residues. The DNA of the CDR3 is TGTGCCAGCAGTTTAAGGGGAGGCGGAAACACCATATATTTT. Its protein product is CASSLRGGGNTIYF.

This clonotype was seen repeatedly, ten times or more. The rearrangement joins TRBV6-5 to TRBJ1-2; weak D call: TRBD1 (5 bases). The CDR3 contains 15 residues. With 2 bases removed from V and 2 bases from J, the gap between germline ends came to 12 bases. Germline assignment: CDR1 MNHEY and CDR2 SVGAGI. CDR3 amino acids: CASSYEEGPNYGYTF. The CDR3 DNA follows: TGTGCCAGCAGTTACGAAGAGGGGCCCAACTATGGCTACACCTTC.

This clonotype has at least ten counts. This chain uses TRBV20-1 with TRBJ2-7; D perhaps matches TRBD2 (5 bases). The CDR3 covers 12 residues. CDR1 and CDR2 from the germline V gene are DFQATT and SNEGSKA (reference sequence). Trimming pared 6 bases from V and 3 bases from J, leaving 12 bases between. CDR3 sequence reads: CSARAADYEQYF. The CDR3 DNA reads as TGCAGTGCGAGGGCCGCTGACTACGAGCAGTACTTC.

This clonotype was seen at least ten times. V gene TRBV4-1 combines with J gene TRBJ1-2; D remains ambiguous. Trimming took 1 base from V and 0 from J, leaving 6 bases between them. CDR3 length: 14 amino acids. Per germline, CDR1 MGHRA and CDR2 YSYEKL. The CDR3: CASSQVGTNYGYTF. The CDR3 DNA reads TGCGCCAGCAGCCAAGTCGGGACTAACTATGGCTACACCTTC.

This clonotype was found many times. CDR3 residues: CASSLWAGVWEYGYTF. DNA of the CDR3: TGTGCCAGCAGTTTATGGGCAGGGGTCTGGGAATATGGCTACACCTTC. The chain joins TRBV28 to TRBJ1-2; D perhaps matches TRBD1 (6 bases). The CDR3 runs 16 residues. Germline CDR1 reads MDHEN; CDR2 reads SYDVKM. V lost 0 bases and J lost 5, with 16 bases in between.

This rearrangement joins TRBV11-3 to TRBJ2-5; the D is unclear. From germline, CDR1 is SGHNT and CDR2 YENEEA. The CDR3 has 14 amino acids. With 4 bases removed from V and 4 bases from J, the gap between germline ends came to 13 bases. The CDR3 is CASSSTSPRETQYF. In DNA form, the CDR3 reads TGTGCCAGCAGCTCAACAAGTCCCCGAGAGACCCAGTACTTC.

This clonotype came up many times. The chain carries TRBV12-3 or TRBV12-4 and TRBJ2-5; no firm D call. The CDR3 has 15 amino acids. Trimming pared 2 bases from V and 2 bases from J, leaving 12 bases between. The DNA for the CDR3 is TGTGCCAGCAGTTTACGGGCCCTCACTCAAGAGACCCAGTACTTC. Its translation is CASSLRALTQETQYF.

This clonotype was recorded a few times. V usage is TRBV30 and J usage is TRBJ1-1, with D possibly TRBD1 on 6 matching bases. Germline CDR1 is GTSNPN and CDR2 is SVGIG (reference sequence). CDR3 length: 15 residues. The V gene lost 0 bases and the J gene lost 4 bases, with 15 bases spanning the gap. The CDR3 here is CAWSVLRGGGTEAFF. The DNA of the CDR3 is TGTGCCTGGAGTGTACTCAGGGGCGGGGGCACTGAAGCTTTCTTT.

The V and J genes are TRBV28 and TRBJ2-4; D is perhaps TRBD2 (7 bases). V was shortened by 5 bases and J by 0 bases, with 17 bases between the two germline ends. The V gene's germline CDR1 is MDHEN and CDR2 SYDVKM. The CDR3 has 17 residues. The CDR3 sequence is CASSPLGGGLAKNIQYF. The DNA for the CDR3 is TGTGCCAGCAGTCCGCTAGGGGGGGGGCTAGCCAAAAACATTCAGTACTTC. Supplemented by reference TRBV28 and TRBJ2-4, the full variable domain reads DVKVTQSSRYLVKRTGEKVFLECVQDMDHENMFWYRQDPGLGLRLIYFSYDVKMKEKGDIPEGYSVSREKKERFSLILESASTNQTSMYLCASSPLGGGLAKNIQYFGAGTRLSVL.

A note on this clonotype: The junction and the germline gene differ at one end; a read error may be behind it. The chain joins TRBV29-1 to TRBJ1-1; D remains ambiguous. The CDR3 loop spans 14 amino acids. The germline CDR1 and CDR2 sequences are SQVTM and ANQGSEA. DNA of the CDR3: TGCAGCGTTGAACCTCCCGTACGGAACACTGATGCTTTCTTT. The encoded protein is CSVEPPVRNTDAFF.

This chain joins TRBV5-1 and TRBJ2-7; D unclear. This CDR3 spans 15 amino acids. Germline V CDR1 and CDR2: SGHRS, YFSETQ. Trimming stripped 0 bases from V and 0 bases from J, with 10 bases between. DNA for the CDR3: TGCGCCAGCAGCTTGGGGCAGGCGTACTCCTACGAGCAGTACTTC. Translation: CASSLGQAYSYEQYF.

This clonotype has at least ten counts. This chain joins TRBV20-1 and TRBJ2-7, with 11 bases lining up with TRBD2. There are 13 residues in the CDR3. Germline loops: CDR1 DFQATT, CDR2 SNEGSKA (reference sequence). Trimming at V came to 7 bases and at J to 7 bases, leaving 9 bases not matched to a gene. The CDR3 sequence: CSVNLLAGVEQYF. CDR3 coding DNA: TGCAGTGTAAATTTACTAGCGGGAGTGGAGCAGTACTTC.

The gene calls are TRBV7-8 and TRBJ2-7, with D unresolved. This CDR3 is built from 15 residues. Germline V lookup: CDR1 SGHVS, CDR2 FQNEAQ. V lost 2 bases to trimming and J lost 3 bases, with 14 bases between them. The chain's CDR3 is CASSLTDGYRYEQYF. DNA of the CDR3: TGTGCCAGCAGCTTAACGGACGGATACCGCTACGAGCAGTACTTC. Drawing the rest from reference TRBV7-8 and TRBJ2-7, the complete variable domain is GAGVSQSPRYKVAKRGQDVALRCDPISGHVSLFWYQQALGQGPEFLTYFQNEAQLDKSGLPSDRFFAERPEGSVSTLKIQRTQQEDSAVYLCASSLTDGYRYEQYFGPGTRLTVT.